This T cell receptor beta chain was identified in a study of spatial heterogeneity in lung cancer. Across the whole study: Detection consistently yielded more beta chains than alpha chains. Study results and caveats: Compared with follow-up, resection was when ubiquitous expanded tumor TCRs appeared in blood more.

The CDR3 extends over 13 amino acids. The germline V gene has CDR1 MNHEY and CDR2 SVGAGI. The V end was cut by 5 bases, the J end by 1 base, with 8 bases between. Every molecule of TCR cDNA had its own unique molecular identifier. TCRdb reanalysed the 5' RACE reads using MiXCR and keeps one entry per CDR3 protein. The sample includes around 40,000 distinct CDR3 sequences, around 5.5% of them seen just once. This clonotype was counted many times. Its target is unknown. Time point here: sample taken at primary tumor resection. Unsorted whole RNA of tumor, nontumor lung or frozen PBMC was sequenced. The cohort: some 73 early-stage, untreated non-small cell lung cancer patients.

This sequence was found in a female donor with early-stage non-small cell lung cancer. The chain employs TRBV6-5 and TRBJ1-1; D is undetermined. Sample: PBMCs, taken at surgery. This CDR3 is CASSLRWNTEAFF. CDR3 sequence (DNA): TGTGCCAGCAGTCTTCGATGGAACACTGAAGCTTTCTTT.